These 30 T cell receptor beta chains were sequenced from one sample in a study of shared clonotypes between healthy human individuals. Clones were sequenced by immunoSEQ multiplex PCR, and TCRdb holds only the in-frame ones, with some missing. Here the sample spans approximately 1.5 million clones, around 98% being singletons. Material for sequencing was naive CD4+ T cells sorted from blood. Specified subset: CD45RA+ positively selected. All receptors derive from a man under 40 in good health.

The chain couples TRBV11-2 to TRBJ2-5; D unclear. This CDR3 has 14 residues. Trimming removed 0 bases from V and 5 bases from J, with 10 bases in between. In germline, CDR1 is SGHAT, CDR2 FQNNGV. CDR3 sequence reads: CASSLDGLTETQYF. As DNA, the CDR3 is TGTGCCAGCAGCTTAGACGGGTTGACGGAGACCCAGTACTTC.

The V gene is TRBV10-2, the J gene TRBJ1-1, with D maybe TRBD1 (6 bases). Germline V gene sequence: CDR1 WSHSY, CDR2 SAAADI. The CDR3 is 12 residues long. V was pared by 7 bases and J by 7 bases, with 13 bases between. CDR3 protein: CASTTGLGEAFF. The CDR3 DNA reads TGCGCCAGCACAACAGGGTTGGGTGAAGCTTTCTTT.

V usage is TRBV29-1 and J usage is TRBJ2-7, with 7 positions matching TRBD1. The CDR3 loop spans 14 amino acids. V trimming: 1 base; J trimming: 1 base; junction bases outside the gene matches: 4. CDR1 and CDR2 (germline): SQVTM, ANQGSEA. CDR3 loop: CSVEGDSFSYEQYF. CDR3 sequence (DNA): TGCAGCGTTGAAGGGGACAGTTTTTCCTACGAGCAGTACTTC.

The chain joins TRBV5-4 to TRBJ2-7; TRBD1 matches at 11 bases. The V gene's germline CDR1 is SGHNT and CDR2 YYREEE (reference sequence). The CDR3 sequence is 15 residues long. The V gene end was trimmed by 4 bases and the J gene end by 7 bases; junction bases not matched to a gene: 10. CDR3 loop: CASSPGQGAAREQYF. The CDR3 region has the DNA TGTGCCAGCAGCCCTGGACAGGGGGCGGCTCGGGAGCAGTACTTC.

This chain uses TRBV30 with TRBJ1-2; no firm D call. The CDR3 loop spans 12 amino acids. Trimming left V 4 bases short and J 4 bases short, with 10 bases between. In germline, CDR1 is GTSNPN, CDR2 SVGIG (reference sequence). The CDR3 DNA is TGTGCCTGGACGAGTCAGAGCTATGGCTACACCTTC. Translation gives CAWTSQSYGYTF.

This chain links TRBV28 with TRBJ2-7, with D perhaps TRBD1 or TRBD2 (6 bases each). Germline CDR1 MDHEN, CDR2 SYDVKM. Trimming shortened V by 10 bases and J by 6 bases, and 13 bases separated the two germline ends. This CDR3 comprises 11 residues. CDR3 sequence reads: CATRGPSEQYF. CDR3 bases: TGTGCCACCCGGGGGCCTTCCGAGCAGTACTTC.

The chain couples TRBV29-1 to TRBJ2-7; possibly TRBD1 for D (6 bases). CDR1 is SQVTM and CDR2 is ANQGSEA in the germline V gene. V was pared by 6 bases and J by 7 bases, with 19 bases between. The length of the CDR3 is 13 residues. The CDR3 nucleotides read TGCAGCGTCGGAAGGGACAAAACTACTGAGCAGTACTTC. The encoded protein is CSVGRDKTTEQYF.

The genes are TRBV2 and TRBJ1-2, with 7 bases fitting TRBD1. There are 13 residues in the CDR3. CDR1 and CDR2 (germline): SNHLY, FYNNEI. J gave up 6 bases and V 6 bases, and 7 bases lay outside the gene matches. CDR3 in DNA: TGTGCCAGCAGATTAAGACAGGGTCATGGCTACACCTTC. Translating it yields CASRLRQGHGYTF. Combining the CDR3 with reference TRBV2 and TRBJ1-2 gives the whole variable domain EPEVTQTPSHQVTQMGQEVILRCVPISNHLYFYWYRQILGQKVEFLVSFYNNEISEKSEIFDDQFSVERPDGSNFTLKIRSTKLEDSAMYFCASRLRQGHGYTFGSGTRLTVV.

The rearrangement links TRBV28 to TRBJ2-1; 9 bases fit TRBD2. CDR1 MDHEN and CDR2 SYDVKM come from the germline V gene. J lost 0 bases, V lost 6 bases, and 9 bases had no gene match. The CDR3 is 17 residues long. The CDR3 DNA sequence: TGTGCCAGCAGGCTAGGGGCAGCGGGGGGCTCCTACAATGAGCAGTTCTTC. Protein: CASRLGAAGGSYNEQFF. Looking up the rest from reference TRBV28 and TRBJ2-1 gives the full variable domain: DVKVTQSSRYLVKRTGEKVFLECVQDMDHENMFWYRQDPGLGLRLIYFSYDVKMKEKGDIPEGYSVSREKKERFSLILESASTNQTSMYLCASRLGAAGGSYNEQFFGPGTRLTVL.

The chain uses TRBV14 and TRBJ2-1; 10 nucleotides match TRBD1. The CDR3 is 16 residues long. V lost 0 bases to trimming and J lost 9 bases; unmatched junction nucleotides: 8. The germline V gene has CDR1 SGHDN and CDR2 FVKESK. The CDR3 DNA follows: TGTGCCAGCAGCCAAGATGGTCGGACAGGGGGGAGTGAGCAGTTCTTC. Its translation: CASSQDGRTGGSEQFF.

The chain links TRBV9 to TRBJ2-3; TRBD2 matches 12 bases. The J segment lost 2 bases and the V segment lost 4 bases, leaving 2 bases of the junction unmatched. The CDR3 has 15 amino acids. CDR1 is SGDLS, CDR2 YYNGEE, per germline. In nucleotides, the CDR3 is TGTGCCAGCAGCCGACTAGCGGGGGACACAGATACGCAGTATTTT. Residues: CASSRLAGDTDTQYF.

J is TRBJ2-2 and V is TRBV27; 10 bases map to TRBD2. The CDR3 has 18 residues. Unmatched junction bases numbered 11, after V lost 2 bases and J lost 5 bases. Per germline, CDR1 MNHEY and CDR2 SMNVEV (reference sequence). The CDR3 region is CASSLLSGRAFRTGELFF. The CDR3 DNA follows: TGTGCCAGCAGTTTACTGAGCGGGAGGGCCTTTAGAACCGGGGAGCTGTTTTTT.

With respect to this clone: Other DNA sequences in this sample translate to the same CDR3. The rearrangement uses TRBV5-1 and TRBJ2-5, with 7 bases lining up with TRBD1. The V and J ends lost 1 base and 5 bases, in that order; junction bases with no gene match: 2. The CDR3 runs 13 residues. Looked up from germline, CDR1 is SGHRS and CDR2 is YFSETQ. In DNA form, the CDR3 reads TGCGCCAGCAGCTTGCAAGGGGGCGAGACCCAGTACTTC. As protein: CASSLQGGETQYF. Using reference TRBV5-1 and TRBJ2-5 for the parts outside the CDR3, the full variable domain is KAGVTQTPRYLIKTRGQQVTLSCSPISGHRSVSWYQQTPGQGLQFLFEYFSETQRNKGNFPGRFSGRQFSNSRSEMNVSTLELGDSALYLCASSLQGGETQYFGPGTRLLVL.

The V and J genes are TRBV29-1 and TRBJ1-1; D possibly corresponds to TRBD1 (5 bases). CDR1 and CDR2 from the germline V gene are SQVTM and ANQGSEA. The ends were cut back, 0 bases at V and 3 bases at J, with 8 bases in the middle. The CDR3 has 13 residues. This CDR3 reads CSVEDWGDTEAFF. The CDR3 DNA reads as TGCAGCGTTGAAGACTGGGGGGACACTGAAGCTTTCTTT.

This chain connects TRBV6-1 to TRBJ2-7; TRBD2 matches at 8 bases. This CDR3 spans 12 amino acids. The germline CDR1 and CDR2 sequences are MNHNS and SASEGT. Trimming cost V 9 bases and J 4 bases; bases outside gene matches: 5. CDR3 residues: CASSGTPYEQYF. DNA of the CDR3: TGTGCCAGTAGCGGGACCCCTTACGAGCAGTACTTC.

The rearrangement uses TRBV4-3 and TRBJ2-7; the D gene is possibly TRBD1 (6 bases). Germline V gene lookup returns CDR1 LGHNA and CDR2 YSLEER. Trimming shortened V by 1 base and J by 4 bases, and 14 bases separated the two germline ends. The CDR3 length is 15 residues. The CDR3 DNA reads TGCGCCAGCAGCCAAGTCCGGGACACCGTTTACGAGCAGTACTTC. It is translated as CASSQVRDTVYEQYF.

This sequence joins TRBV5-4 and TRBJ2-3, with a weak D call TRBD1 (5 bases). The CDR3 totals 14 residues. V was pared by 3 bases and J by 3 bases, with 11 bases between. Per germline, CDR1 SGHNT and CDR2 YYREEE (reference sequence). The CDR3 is CASSSGFVTDTQYF. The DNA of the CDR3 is TGTGCCAGCAGCTCAGGGTTCGTAACAGATACGCAGTATTTT.

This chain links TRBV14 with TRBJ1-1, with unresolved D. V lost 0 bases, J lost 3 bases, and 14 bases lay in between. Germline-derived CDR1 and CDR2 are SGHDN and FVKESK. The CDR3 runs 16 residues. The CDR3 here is CASSQDRRLRDTEAFF. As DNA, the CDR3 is TGTGCCAGCAGCCAAGATCGGAGGCTTCGAGACACTGAAGCTTTCTTT.

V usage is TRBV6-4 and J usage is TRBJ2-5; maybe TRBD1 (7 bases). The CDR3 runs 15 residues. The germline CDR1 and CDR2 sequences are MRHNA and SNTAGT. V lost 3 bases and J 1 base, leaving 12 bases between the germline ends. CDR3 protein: CASSERDRPQETQYF. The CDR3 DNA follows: TGTGCCAGCAGTGAGCGGGACAGACCCCAAGAGACCCAGTACTTC.

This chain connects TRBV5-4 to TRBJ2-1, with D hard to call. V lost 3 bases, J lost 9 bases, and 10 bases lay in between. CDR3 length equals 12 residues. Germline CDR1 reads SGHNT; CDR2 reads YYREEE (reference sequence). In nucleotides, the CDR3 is TGTGCCAGCAGCTCGTCTCAGACTGAGCAGTTCTTC. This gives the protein CASSSSQTEQFF. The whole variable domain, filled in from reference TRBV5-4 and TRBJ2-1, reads ETGVTQSPTHLIKTRGQQVTLRCSSQSGHNTVSWYQQALGQGPQFIFQYYREEENGRGNFPPRFSGLQFPNYSSELNVNALELDDSALYLCASSSSQTEQFFGPGTRLTVL.

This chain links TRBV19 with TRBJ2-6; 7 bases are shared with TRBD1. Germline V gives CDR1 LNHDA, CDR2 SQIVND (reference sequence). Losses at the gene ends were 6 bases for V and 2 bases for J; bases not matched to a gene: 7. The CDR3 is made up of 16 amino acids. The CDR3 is CASRLSGGTGANVLTF. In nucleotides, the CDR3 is TGTGCCAGTAGATTATCAGGGGGAACTGGGGCCAACGTCCTGACTTTC.

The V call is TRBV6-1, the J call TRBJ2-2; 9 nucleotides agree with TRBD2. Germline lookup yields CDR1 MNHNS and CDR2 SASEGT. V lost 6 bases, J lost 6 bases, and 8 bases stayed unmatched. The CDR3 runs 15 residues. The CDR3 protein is CASRTALAGSGELFF. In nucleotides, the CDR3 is TGTGCCAGCAGGACGGCTCTAGCGGGATCCGGGGAGCTGTTTTTT.

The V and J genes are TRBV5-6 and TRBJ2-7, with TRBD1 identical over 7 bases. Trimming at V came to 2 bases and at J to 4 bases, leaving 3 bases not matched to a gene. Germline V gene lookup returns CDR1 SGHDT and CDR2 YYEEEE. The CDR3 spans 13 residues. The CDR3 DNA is TGTGCCAGCAGCTTACACAGGGGTTACGAGCAGTACTTC. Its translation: CASSLHRGYEQYF.

The CDR3 here is CASSFSRSTYEQYF. CDR3 bases: TGCGCCAGCAGCTTCAGCAGGTCTACCTACGAGCAGTACTTC. The V gene is TRBV5-1, the J gene TRBJ2-7; no clear D gene. Trimming pared 2 bases from V and 2 bases from J, leaving 11 bases between. CDR1 is SGHRS and CDR2 is YFSETQ in the germline V gene. CDR3 length: 14 residues.

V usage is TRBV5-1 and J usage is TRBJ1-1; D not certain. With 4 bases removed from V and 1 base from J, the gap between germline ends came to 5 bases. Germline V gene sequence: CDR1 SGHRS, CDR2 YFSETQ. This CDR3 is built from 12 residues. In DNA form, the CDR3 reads TGCGCCAGCAGCACAGAGAACACTGAAGCTTTCTTT. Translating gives CASSTENTEAFF.

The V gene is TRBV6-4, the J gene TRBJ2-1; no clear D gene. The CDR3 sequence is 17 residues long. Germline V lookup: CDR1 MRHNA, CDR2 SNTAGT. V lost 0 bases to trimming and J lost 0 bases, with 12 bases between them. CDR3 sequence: CASSDSSGESSYNEQFF. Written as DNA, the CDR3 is TGTGCCAGCAGTGACTCGTCAGGAGAGAGCTCCTACAATGAGCAGTTCTTC.

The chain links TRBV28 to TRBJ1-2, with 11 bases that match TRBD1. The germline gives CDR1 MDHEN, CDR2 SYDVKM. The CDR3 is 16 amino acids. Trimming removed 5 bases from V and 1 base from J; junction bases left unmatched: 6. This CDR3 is CASSNSGQGVNYGYTF. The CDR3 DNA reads TGTGCCAGCAGTAACTCGGGACAGGGGGTTAACTATGGCTACACCTTC.

Written as DNA, the CDR3 is TGCGCCAGCAGCGCCAGGACAGGGTATGAGCAGTTCTTC. Translation gives CASSARTGYEQFF. This chain joins TRBV5-1 and TRBJ2-1, with 8 bases identical to TRBD1. CDR1 SGHRS and CDR2 YFSETQ come from the germline V gene. V gave up 4 bases and J gave up 8 bases; unmatched junction bases: 5. The CDR3 has 13 amino acids.

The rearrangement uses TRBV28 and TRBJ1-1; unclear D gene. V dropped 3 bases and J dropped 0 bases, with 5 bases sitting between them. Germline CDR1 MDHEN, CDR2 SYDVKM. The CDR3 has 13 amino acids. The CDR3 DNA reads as TGTGCCAGCAGTTTCCCGATGAACACTGAAGCTTTCTTT. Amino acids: CASSFPMNTEAFF.

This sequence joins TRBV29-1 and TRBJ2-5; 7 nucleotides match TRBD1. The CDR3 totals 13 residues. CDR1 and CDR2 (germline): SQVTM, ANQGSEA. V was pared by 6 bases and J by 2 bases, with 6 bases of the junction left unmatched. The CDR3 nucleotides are TGCAGCGTCGCCGGGACAGATCAAGAGACCCAGTACTTC. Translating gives CSVAGTDQETQYF.